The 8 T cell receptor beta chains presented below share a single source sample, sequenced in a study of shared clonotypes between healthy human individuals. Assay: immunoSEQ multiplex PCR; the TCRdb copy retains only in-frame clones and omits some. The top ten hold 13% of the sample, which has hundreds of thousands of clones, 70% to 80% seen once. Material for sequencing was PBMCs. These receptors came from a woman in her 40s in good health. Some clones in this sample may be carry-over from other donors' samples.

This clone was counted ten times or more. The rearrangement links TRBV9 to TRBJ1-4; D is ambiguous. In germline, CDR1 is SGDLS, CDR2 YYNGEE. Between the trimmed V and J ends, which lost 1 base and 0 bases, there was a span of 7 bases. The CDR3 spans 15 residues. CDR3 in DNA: TGTGCCAGCAGCGTATACGGGGCAACTAATGAAAAACTGTTTTTT. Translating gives CASSVYGATNEKLFF.

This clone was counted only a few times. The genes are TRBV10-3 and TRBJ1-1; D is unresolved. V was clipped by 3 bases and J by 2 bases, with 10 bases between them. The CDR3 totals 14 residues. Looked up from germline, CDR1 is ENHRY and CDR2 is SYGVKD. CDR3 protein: CAISDARSNTEAFF. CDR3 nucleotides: TGTGCCATCAGTGACGCCCGATCCAACACTGAAGCTTTCTTT.

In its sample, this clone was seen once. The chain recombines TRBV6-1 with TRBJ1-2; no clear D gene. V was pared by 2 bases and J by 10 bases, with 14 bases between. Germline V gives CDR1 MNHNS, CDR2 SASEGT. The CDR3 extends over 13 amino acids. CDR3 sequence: CASSENRYGDYTF. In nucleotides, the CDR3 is TGTGCCAGCAGTGAAAACAGATACGGGGACTACACCTTC.

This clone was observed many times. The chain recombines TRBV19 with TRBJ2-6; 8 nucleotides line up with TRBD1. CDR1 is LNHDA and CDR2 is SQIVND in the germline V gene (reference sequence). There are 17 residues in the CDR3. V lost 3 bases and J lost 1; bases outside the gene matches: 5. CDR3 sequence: CASSMGTGSSGANVLTF. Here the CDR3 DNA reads TGTGCCAGTAGTATGGGGACAGGATCATCTGGGGCCAACGTCCTGACTTTC.

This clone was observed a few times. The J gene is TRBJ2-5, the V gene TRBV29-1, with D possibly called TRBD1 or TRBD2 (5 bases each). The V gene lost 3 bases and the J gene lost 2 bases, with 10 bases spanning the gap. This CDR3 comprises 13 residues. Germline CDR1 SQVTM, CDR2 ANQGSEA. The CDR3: CSVEGTEQETQYF. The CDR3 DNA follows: TGCAGCGTTGAGGGGACGGAACAAGAGACCCAGTACTTC.

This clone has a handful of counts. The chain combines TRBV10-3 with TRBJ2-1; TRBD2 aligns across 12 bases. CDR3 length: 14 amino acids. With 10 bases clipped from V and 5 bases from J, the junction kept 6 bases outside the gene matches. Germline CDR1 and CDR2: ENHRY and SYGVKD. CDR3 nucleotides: TGTGCCACGAGGACTAGCGGGACCGACAATGAGCAGTTCTTC. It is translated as CATRTSGTDNEQFF.

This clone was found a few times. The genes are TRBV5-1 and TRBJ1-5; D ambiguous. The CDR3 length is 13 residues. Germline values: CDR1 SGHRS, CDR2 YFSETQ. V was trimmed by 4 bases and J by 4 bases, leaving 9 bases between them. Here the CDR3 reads CASSPAPNQPQHF. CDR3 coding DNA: TGCGCCAGCAGCCCGGCCCCTAATCAGCCCCAGCATTTT. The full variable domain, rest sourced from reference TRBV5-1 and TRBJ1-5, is KAGVTQTPRYLIKTRGQQVTLSCSPISGHRSVSWYQQTPGQGLQFLFEYFSETQRNKGNFPGRFSGRQFSNSRSEMNVSTLELGDSALYLCASSPAPNQPQHFGDGTRLSIL.

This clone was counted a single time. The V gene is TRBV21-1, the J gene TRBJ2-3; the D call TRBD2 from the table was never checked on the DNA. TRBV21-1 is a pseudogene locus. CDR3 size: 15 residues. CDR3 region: CASRLTSGPTDTQYF. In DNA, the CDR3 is TGTGCCAGCAGATTGACTAGCGGTCCCACAGATACGCAGTATTTT.